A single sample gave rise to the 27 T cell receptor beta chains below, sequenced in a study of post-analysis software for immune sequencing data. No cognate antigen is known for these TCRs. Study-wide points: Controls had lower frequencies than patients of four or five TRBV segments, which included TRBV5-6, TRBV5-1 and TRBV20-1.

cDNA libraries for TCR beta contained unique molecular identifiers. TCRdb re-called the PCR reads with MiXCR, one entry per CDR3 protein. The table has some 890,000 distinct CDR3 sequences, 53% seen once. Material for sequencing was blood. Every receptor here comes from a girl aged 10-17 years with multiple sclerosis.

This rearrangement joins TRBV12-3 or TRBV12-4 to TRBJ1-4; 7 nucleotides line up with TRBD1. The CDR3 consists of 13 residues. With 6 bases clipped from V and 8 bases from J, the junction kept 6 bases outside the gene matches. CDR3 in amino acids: CASSRGTAEKLFF. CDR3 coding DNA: TGTGCCAGCAGCCGAGGGACAGCGGAAAAACTGTTTTTT.

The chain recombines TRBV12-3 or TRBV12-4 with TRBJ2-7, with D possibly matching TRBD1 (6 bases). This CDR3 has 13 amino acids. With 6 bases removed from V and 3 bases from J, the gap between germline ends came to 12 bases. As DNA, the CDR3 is TGTGCCAGCAGCTACGGACAGATCTACGAGCAGTACTTC. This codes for CASSYGQIYEQYF.

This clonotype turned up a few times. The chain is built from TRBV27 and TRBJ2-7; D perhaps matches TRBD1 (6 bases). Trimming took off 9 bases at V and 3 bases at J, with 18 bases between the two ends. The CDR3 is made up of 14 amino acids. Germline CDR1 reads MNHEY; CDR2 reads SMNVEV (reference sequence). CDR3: CASHSFDRFYEQYF. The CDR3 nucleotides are TGTGCCAGTCACTCATTCGACAGGTTCTACGAGCAGTACTTC.

The CDR3 is CASSRSDGTKEYF. DNA of the CDR3: TGTGCCAGCAGTCGATCCGACGGAACAAAGGAGTACTTC. This chain uses TRBV12-3 or TRBV12-4 with TRBJ2-5; no clear D gene. The V and J ends lost 5 bases and 12 bases respectively, with 19 bases between them. The CDR3 length is 13 residues.

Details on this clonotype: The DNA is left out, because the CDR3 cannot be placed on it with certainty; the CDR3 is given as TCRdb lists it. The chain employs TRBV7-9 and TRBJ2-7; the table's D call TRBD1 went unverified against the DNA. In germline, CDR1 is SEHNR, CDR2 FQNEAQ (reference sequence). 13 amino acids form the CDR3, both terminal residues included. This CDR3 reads CASSVGTGSQEYF.

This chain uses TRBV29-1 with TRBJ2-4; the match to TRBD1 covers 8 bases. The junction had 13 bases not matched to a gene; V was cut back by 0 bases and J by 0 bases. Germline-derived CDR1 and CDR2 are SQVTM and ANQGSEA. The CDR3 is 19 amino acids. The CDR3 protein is CSVEDRDRTGIIAKNIQYF. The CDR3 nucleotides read TGCAGCGTTGAAGACCGGGACAGGACGGGTATAATAGCCAAAAACATTCAGTACTTC.

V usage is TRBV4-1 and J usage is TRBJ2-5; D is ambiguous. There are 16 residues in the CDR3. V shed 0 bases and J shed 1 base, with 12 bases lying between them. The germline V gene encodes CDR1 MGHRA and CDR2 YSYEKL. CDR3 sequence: CASSQDGPGPQETQYF. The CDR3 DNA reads TGCGCCAGCAGCCAAGATGGGCCAGGTCCCCAAGAGACCCAGTACTTC.

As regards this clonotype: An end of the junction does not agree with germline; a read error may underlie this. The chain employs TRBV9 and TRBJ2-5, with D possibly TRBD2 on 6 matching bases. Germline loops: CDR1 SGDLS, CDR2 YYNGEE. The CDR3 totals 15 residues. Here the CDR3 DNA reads TGTACCAGCAGCGTAGGCGGGGCCAACCAAGAGACCCAGTACTTC. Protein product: CTSSVGGANQETQYF.

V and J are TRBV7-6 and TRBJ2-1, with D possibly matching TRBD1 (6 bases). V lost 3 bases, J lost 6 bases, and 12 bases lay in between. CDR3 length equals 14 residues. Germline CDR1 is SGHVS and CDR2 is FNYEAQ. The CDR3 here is CASSLTLGANEQFF. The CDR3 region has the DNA TGTGCCAGCAGCTTGACCCTGGGGGCCAATGAGCAGTTCTTC.

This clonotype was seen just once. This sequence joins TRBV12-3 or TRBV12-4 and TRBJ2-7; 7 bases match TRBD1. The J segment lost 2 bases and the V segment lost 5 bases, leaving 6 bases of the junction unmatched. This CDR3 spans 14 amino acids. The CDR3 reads CASSPGTVAYEQYF. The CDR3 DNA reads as TGTGCCAGCAGTCCAGGGACAGTAGCCTACGAGCAGTACTTC.

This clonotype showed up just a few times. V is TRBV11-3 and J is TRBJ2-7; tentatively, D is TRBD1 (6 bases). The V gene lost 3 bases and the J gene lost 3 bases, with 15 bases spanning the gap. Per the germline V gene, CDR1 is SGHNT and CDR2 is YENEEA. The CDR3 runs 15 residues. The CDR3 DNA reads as TGTGCCAGCAGCTTCCGGGACACCGAAGGCTACGAGCAGTACTTC. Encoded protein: CASSFRDTEGYEQYF.

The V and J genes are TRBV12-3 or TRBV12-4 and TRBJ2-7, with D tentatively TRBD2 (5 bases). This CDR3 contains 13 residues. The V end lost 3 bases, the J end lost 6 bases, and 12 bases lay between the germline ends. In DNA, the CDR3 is TGTGCCAGCAGTTTCGAGGGAGTGGGCGAGCAGTACTTC. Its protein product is CASSFEGVGEQYF.

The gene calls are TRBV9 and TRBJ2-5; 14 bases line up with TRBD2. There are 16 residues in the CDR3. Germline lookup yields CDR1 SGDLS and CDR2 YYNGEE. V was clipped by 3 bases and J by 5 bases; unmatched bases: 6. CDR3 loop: CASSAGGLAGAETQYF. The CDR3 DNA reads TGTGCCAGCAGCGCGGGGGGACTAGCGGGAGCGGAGACCCAGTACTTC.

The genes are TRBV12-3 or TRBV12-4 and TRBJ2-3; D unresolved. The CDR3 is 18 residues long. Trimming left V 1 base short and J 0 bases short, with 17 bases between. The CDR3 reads CASSLGFTVVTSTDTQYF. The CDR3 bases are TGTGCCAGCAGTTTAGGCTTTACTGTGGTCACTAGCACAGATACGCAGTATTTT.

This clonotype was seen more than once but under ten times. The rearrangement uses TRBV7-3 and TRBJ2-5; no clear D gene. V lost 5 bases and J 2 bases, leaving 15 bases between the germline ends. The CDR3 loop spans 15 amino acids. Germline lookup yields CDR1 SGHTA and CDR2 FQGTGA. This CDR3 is CASSPQAAGQETQYF. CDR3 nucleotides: TGTGCCAGCAGCCCCCAAGCCGCCGGACAAGAGACCCAGTACTTC.

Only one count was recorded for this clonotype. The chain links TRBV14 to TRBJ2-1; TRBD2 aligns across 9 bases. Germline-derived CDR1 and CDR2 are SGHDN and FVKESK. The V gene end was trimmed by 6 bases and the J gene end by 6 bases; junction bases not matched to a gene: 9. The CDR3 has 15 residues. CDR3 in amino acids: CASRNSGGRVNEQFF. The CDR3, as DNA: TGTGCCAGCAGAAACAGCGGCGGGAGGGTCAATGAGCAGTTCTTC. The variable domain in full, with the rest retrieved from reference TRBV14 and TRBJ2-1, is EAGVTQFPSHSVIEKGQTVTLRCDPISGHDNLYWYRRVMGKEIKFLLHFVKESKQDESGMPNNRFLAERTGGTYSTLKVQPAELEDSGVYFCASRNSGGRVNEQFFGPGTRLTVL.

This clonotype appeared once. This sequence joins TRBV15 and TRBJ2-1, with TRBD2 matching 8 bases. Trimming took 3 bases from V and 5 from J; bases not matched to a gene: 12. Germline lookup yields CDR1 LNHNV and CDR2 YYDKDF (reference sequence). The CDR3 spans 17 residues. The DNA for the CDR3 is TGTGCCACCAGCAGTGGGACTAGACTAAAAGGGAACAATGAGCAGTTCTTC. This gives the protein CATSSGTRLKGNNEQFF.

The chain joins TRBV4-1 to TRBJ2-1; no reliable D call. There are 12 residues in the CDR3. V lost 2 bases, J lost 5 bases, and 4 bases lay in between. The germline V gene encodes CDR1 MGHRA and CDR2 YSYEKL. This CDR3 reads CASSQRNNEQFF. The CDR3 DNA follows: TGCGCCAGCAGCCAACGTAACAATGAGCAGTTCTTC.

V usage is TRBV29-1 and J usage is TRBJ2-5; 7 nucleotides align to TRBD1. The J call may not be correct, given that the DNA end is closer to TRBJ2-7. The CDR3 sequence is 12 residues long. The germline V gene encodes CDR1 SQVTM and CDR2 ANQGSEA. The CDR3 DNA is TGCAGCGTTGTATACAGGGGAAGCGAGCAGTACTTC. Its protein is CSVVYRGSEQYF.

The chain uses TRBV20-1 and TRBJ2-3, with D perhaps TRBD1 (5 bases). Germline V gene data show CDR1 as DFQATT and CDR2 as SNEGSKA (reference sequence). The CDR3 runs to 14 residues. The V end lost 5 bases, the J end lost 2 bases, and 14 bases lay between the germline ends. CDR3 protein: CSARVTAITDTQYF. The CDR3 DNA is TGCAGTGCTCGTGTGACAGCGATCACAGATACGCAGTATTTT.

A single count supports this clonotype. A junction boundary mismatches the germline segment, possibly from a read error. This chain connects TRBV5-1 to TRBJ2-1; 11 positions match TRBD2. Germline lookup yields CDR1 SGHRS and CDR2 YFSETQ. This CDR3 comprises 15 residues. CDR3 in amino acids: CASSPGLAVLNERFF. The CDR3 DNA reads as TGCGCCAGCAGCCCGGGACTAGCGGTGCTAAATGAGCGGTTCTTC.

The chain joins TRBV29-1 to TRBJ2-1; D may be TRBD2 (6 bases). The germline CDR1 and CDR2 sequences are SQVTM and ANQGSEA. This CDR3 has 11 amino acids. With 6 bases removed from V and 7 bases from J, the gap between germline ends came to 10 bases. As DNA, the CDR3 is TGCAGCGTCGGGACTTGGAATGAGCAGTTCTTC. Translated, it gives CSVGTWNEQFF.

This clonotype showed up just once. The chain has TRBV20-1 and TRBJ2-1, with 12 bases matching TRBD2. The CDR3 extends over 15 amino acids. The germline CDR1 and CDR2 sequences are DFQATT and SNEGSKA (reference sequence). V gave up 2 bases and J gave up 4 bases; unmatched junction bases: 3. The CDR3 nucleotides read TGCAGTGCTAGATGGCTAGCGGGAGGGTACAATGAGCAGTTCTTC. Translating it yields CSARWLAGGYNEQFF.

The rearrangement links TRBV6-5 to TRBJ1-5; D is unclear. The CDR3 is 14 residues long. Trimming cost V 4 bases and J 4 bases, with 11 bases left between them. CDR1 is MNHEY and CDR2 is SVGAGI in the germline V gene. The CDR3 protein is CASSSMQANQPQHF. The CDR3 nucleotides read TGTGCCAGCAGTTCAATGCAGGCGAATCAGCCCCAGCATTTT.

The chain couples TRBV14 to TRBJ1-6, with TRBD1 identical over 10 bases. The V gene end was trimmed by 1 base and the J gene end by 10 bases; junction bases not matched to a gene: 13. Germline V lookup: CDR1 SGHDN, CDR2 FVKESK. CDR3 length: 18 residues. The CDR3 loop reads CASSQGIRQGARGSPLHF. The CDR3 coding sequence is TGTGCCAGCAGCCAAGGGATCCGACAGGGGGCGAGAGGATCACCCCTCCACTTT.

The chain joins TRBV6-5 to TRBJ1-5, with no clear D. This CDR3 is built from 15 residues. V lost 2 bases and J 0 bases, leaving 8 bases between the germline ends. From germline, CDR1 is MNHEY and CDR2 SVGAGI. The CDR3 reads CASSYRGNSNQPQHF. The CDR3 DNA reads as TGTGCCAGCAGTTACCGCGGGAATAGCAATCAGCCCCAGCATTTT.

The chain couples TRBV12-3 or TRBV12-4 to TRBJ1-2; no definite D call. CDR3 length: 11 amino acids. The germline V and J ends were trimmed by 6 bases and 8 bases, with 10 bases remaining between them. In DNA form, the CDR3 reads TGTGCCAGCAGCCGGCTGGGGGGCTACACCTTC. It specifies CASSRLGGYTF.